This TCR beta chain was sequenced during a study of T cells and Merkel cell carcinoma outcomes. This CDR3 spans 15 amino acids. Germline loops: CDR1 SGHRS, CDR2 YFSETQ. The germline V and J ends were trimmed by 0 bases and 5 bases, with 14 bases remaining between them. Sequencing was performed with immunoSEQ multiplex PCR; in TCRdb, only in-frame clones are kept and a portion is missing. The sample includes under 20,000 clones, roughly four fifths seen only once; the top ten take 2.5% to 3.5%. Sequencing was performed on tumor tissue from Merkel cell carcinoma. The chain couples TRBV5-1 to TRBJ2-5, with D perhaps TRBD1 (6 bases). This TCR derives from a human donor with Merkel cell carcinoma. The CDR3 DNA reads as TGCGCCAGCAGCTTGGAAGGACAGAGGGGGGAGACCCAGTACTTC. It specifies CASSLEGQRGETQYF.